Each of the 8 T cell receptor beta chains below was sequenced from the same sample in a study of response to subunit inactivated influenza vaccine (dated by TCRdb to 2016 to 2019). Libraries were made using RT-PCR. The sample was run on an Illumina HiSeq 2500. The public sequencing data were trimmed at Q25 with fastp and processed into clonotypes with MiXCR by TCRdb, which kept only in-frame beta chains. Rows with a matching CDR3 protein are joined into one entry that keeps the most common DNA and genes. The sample records over 150,000 distinct CDR3 sequences, about 10% of which are singletons. The biggest ten clones account for roughly a third of the sample. The sequencing used CD8+ T cells sorted from PBMCs, collected 23 months after vaccination. These receptors all come from a man in his fifties or sixties who received an inactivated influenza vaccine. Donor details come from another sample of the same person, matched by shared clones.

V and J are TRBV18 and TRBJ2-1, with D unclear. The V gene's germline CDR1 is KGHSH and CDR2 LQKENI. The CDR3 is 16 amino acids. Trimming took 5 bases from V and 0 from J, leaving 14 bases between them. This chain's CDR3 is CASSTFSGSSYNEQFF. In nucleotides, the CDR3 is TGTGCCAGCTCAACCTTTTCAGGAAGCTCCTACAATGAGCAGTTCTTC.

The rearrangement uses TRBV4-1 and TRBJ2-2; 12 nucleotides agree with TRBD2. Trimming took 3 bases from V and 5 from J; bases not matched to a gene: 13. Germline CDR1 is MGHRA and CDR2 is YSYEKL. The CDR3 has 19 residues. The CDR3 coding sequence is TGCGCCAGCAGCCAGGGGCCCCTAGCGGGGGGGTCAAGAACCGGGGAGCTGTTTTTT. Its translation is CASSQGPLAGGSRTGELFF.

The chain uses TRBV7-9 and TRBJ1-4, with 12 bases aligning to TRBD1. CDR1 is SEHNR and CDR2 is FQNEAQ in the germline V gene (reference sequence). The CDR3 runs to 17 residues. J was trimmed by 5 bases and V by 5 bases; bases with no gene match: 9. The CDR3 region is CASSNSRGTGGNEKLFF. The CDR3 bases are TGTGCCAGCAGCAACAGCCGGGGGACAGGGGGCAATGAAAAACTGTTTTTT.

Many counts were recorded for this clonotype. The chain carries TRBV29-1 and TRBJ2-7, with 8 bases that match TRBD1. This CDR3 spans 14 amino acids. The germline V gene encodes CDR1 SQVTM and CDR2 ANQGSEA. The V and J ends lost 3 bases and 3 bases, in that order; junction bases with no gene match: 7. The DNA of the CDR3 is TGCAGCGTTGATCTTCCCACAGGGGGCTACGAGCAGTACTTC. Translation gives CSVDLPTGGYEQYF.

This rearrangement joins TRBV4-1 to TRBJ2-1; D is unresolved. CDR3 length: 13 amino acids. Trimming took off 5 bases at V and 2 bases at J, with 7 bases between the two ends. CDR1 is MGHRA and CDR2 is YSYEKL in the germline V gene. CDR3 in DNA: TGCGCCAGCAGCGCAAATACCTACAATGAGCAGTTCTTC. Encoded protein: CASSANTYNEQFF.

This clonotype was seen a handful of times. The V call is TRBV27, the J call TRBJ1-2; D is possibly TRBD1 (6 bases). From germline, CDR1 is MNHEY and CDR2 SMNVEV (reference sequence). The CDR3 loop spans 13 amino acids. The V gene lost 3 bases and the J gene lost 8 bases, with 13 bases spanning the gap. CDR3 DNA sequence: TGTGCCAGCAGTTTTGTCTGGGGGCAGGGCTACACCTTC. Protein product: CASSFVWGQGYTF.

The genes are TRBV24-1 and TRBJ2-3, with D possibly being TRBD2 (6 bases). The germline V gene encodes CDR1 KGHDR and CDR2 SFDVKD. The CDR3 contains 16 residues. V lost 4 bases to trimming and J lost 2 bases, with 15 bases between them. CDR3 nucleotide sequence: TGTGCCACCAGTGACATAGCGGCGGCAAACACAGATACGCAGTATTTT. This codes for CATSDIAAANTDTQYF.

V and J are TRBV7-9 and TRBJ1-2; tentatively, D is TRBD1 (5 bases). The CDR3 extends over 15 amino acids. Per germline, CDR1 SEHNR and CDR2 FQNEAQ (reference sequence). Trimming took 1 base from V and 6 from J, leaving 15 bases between them. Here the CDR3 reads CASSLGGGRIDGYTF. CDR3 in DNA: TGTGCCAGCAGCTTAGGCGGGGGACGAATCGATGGCTACACCTTC.